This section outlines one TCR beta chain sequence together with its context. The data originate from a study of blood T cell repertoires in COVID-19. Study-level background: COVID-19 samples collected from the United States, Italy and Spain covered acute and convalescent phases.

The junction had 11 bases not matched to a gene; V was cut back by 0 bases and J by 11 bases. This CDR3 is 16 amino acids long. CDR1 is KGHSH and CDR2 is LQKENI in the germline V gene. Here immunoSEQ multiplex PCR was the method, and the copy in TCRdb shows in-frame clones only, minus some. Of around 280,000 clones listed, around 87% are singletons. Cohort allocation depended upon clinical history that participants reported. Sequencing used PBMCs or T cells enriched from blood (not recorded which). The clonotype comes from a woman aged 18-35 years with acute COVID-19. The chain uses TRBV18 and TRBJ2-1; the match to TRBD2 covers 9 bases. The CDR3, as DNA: TGTGCCAGCTCACCACCGGGAGCGGGAGGTTTCGGTAAGCAGTTCTTC. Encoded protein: CASSPPGAGGFGKQFF.